One sample yielded the 10 T cell receptor beta chains listed below, sequenced in a study of blood T cell repertoires in COVID-19. Assay: immunoSEQ multiplex PCR; the TCRdb copy retains only in-frame clones and omits some. The data hold approximately 300,000 clones, with roughly 90% observed a single time. Sequenced: peripheral blood. The receptors come from a woman between 50 and 59 years old with active or convalescent COVID-19.

About this clone: This sample includes further DNA sequences coding for the same CDR3. The chain links TRBV6-2 or TRBV6-3 to TRBJ2-3, with TRBD2 matching 8 bases. CDR1 MNHEY and CDR2 SVGEGT come from the germline V gene. J gave up 0 bases and V 6 bases, and 5 bases lay outside the gene matches. This CDR3 comprises 15 residues. The CDR3 protein is CASSSRGASTDTQYF. The CDR3 DNA reads TGTGCCAGCAGCTCGCGGGGGGCAAGCACAGATACGCAGTATTTT.

This rearrangement joins TRBV19 to TRBJ1-5; D is unclear. Trimming removed 3 bases at V and 4 bases at J, with 10 bases between. CDR1 is LNHDA, CDR2 SQIVND, per germline (reference sequence). CDR3 length: 14 amino acids. The CDR3 sequence is CASSIGPSNQPQHF. CDR3 nucleotides: TGTGCCAGTAGTATTGGGCCGTCGAATCAGCCCCAGCATTTT.

The chain combines TRBV18 with TRBJ2-1, with TRBD2 identical over 9 bases. Germline CDR1 KGHSH, CDR2 LQKENI. Trimming took 3 bases from V and 8 from J; bases not matched to a gene: 8. The CDR3 is made up of 15 amino acids. CDR3 in DNA: TGTGCCAGCTCACCTGAAGGGACTAGCTCCCATGAGCAGTTCTTC. Translation: CASSPEGTSSHEQFF.

This chain joins TRBV24-1 and TRBJ2-2, with TRBD2 matching 7 bases. Trimming at V came to 6 bases and at J to 6 bases, leaving 12 bases not matched to a gene. Germline CDR1 is KGHDR and CDR2 is SFDVKD. This CDR3 has 16 residues. This CDR3 is CATSPGGVNLAGELFF. The CDR3 DNA reads TGTGCCACCAGTCCGGGAGGTGTCAATCTTGCCGGGGAGCTGTTTTTT.

This clone occurred once. The CDR3 DNA sequence: TGTGCCAGCAGCCCCCAGGGTAACATCTATGGCTACACCTTC. It encodes CASSPQGNIYGYTF. The rearrangement links TRBV27 to TRBJ1-2, with a possible D match to TRBD1 (5 bases). The ends were cut back, 6 bases at V and 4 bases at J, with 15 bases in the middle. Per germline, CDR1 MNHEY and CDR2 SMNVEV (reference sequence). The CDR3 extends over 14 amino acids.

The chain is built from TRBV11-3 and TRBJ2-6; D unclear. Trimming stripped 1 base from V and 0 bases from J, with 4 bases between. The length of the CDR3 is 15 residues. Germline CDR1 reads SGHNT; CDR2 reads YENEEA. The CDR3 region has the DNA TGTGCCAGCAGCTTAGCAGGCTCTGGGGCCAACGTCCTGACTTTC. Encoded protein: CASSLAGSGANVLTF.

This chain uses TRBV25-1 with TRBJ1-2; no clear D. In germline, CDR1 is MGHDK, CDR2 SYGVNS. The CDR3 length is 14 residues. The V gene lost 2 bases and the J gene lost 7 bases, with 14 bases spanning the gap. CDR3 sequence: CASSERPRSSGYTF. As DNA, the CDR3 is TGTGCCAGCAGTGAAAGACCAAGGTCTAGTGGCTACACCTTC.

V gene TRBV10-2 combines with J gene TRBJ1-1; D remains unclear. Germline V CDR1 and CDR2: WSHSY, SAAADI. The CDR3 consists of 18 residues. V lost 1 base, J lost 3 bases, and 21 bases lay in between. The CDR3 DNA is TGCGCCAGCAGTGAGTTTGAACTGTTATCTGCCCCGGACACTGAAGCTTTCTTT. The encoded protein is CASSEFELLSAPDTEAFF.

The chain combines TRBV5-1 with TRBJ2-2; 7 bases align to TRBD2. Germline V gene lookup returns CDR1 SGHRS and CDR2 YFSETQ. Trimming removed 4 bases from V and 13 bases from J; junction bases left unmatched: 25. CDR3 length: 18 amino acids. As DNA, the CDR3 is TGCGCCAGCAGCCATGTTTCGGGCAGCGATAACCTATCGGGAGGGCTGTTTTTT. This gives the protein CASSHVSGSDNLSGGLFF.

This clone was picked up many times. The chain joins TRBV7-2 to TRBJ1-2; no firm D call. CDR1 is SGHTA, CDR2 FQGNSA, per germline. Trimming took off 6 bases at V and 5 bases at J, with 13 bases between the two ends. CDR3 length: 13 amino acids. CDR3 nucleotide sequence: TGTGCCAGCAGGATCGAGGGAGAATATGGCTACACCTTC. As protein: CASRIEGEYGYTF.